This entry describes one T cell receptor (beta chain). There is no known antigen for this receptor. Just one base apart from a much larger clone, this may be a read error. The data were taken from a study of T cells after yellow fever vaccination (dated by TCRdb to between 2018 and 2020). With regard to the full study: The SMART-Seq v4 Ultra Low Input RNA kit was used to prepare libraries from fractions with low cell numbers. The cohort comprised two healthy male donors, one aged 18 to 30 and one aged 30 to 40 years. To follow T-cell clones before and after both primary and booster YFV17D yellow fever vaccination, bulk TCR alpha and beta repertoires underwent longitudinal sequencing. Bulk PBMC replicates and cell subsets were isolated from blood drawn at multiple timepoints before and after both primary and secondary immunization.

The CDR3 measures 16 amino acids from cysteine to phenylalanine. Here the CDR3 DNA is all that survives: 48 bases in frame from base 1. CDR1 and CDR2, looked up from the germline V gene, are LGHNA and YNFKEQ. V is trimmed back by 4 bases and J by 5 bases, and the junction contains 9 bases that no gene match accounts for. TCR cDNA was synthesized by 5'RACE template switching, through which a universal primer site and unique molecular identifiers were introduced. Priming of cDNA synthesis was performed from both the TCR alpha and TCR beta constant segments. Library amplification involved two PCR steps, and the second step added sample barcodes and sequencing adapters. Sequencing of libraries was done on Illumina HiSeq 2500 (2x100 bp) or NovaSeq (2x150 bp). Concerning the study's data processing: Reads were demultiplexed and collapsed into UMI consensus sequences with MIGEC, and V(D)J alignment was performed with MiXCR. Vaccine-responding clonotypes were defined with edgeR using replicate PBMC samples, requiring FDR below 0.01 and a log2 fold change above 5 up to day 15. CD4 or CD8 identity was assigned to each bulk clonotype according to whether the clonotype was present at higher abundance in the sequenced CD4 repertoire or the sequenced CD8 repertoire. TCRdb handled the public reads itself, with Q25 trimming in fastp and clone calling in MiXCR, and kept productive beta chains. Identical CDR3 protein sequences are pooled into one entry, listed with their most common genes and DNA. The authors' filters were not applied to this entry. Recorded for this sample are around 140,000 distinct CDR3 sequences; 6.5% to 8.5% of them occurred a single time. The ten largest clonotypes hold roughly 0.76% of the sample.

The treatment or condition tag for this specimen amounts to: live attenuated yellow fever vaccine strain. A standard Ficoll-Paque protocol was used to isolate PBMCs from peripheral blood. Dynabeads CD4 and CD8 positive selection kits were used to isolate CD4 and CD8 T-cell fractions. TriZol was used to extract RNA from bulk PBMCs, from CD4 and CD8 fractions, and from dextramer-positive and dextramer-negative fractions. Results and caveats for the whole study, not just this receptor: Because the study included only two donors, the extent to which the findings can be generalized is limited. Compared with the primary T-cell response, the secondary T-cell response was weaker but faster, peaking on day 5 rather than day 15. A small share of clonotypes was detected in both CD4 and CD8 compartments, with the overlap likely arising from convergent recombination. After the booster, most of the clones that had expanded following primary vaccination were detected again (almost 98% of CD4 and 80% to 90% of CD8), which suggests that memory was broadly maintained. FACS-sorted repertoires could contain abundant contaminating clonotypes from the bulk population, so computational filtering was required.

The sequence was obtained from a man aged 25 to 45 who received the YFV17D yellow fever vaccine. The sequence joins TRBV4-2 to TRBJ2-1; a stretch of 9 junction bases matches TRBD2. This specimen was CD4+ T cells sorted from PBMCs, taken 5 days after the yellow fever booster vaccination. The base sequence is TGTGCCAGCAGCCGAGTTGGGACTAGCAGAAACAATGAGCAGTTCTTC. Translated, this gives CASSRVGTSRNNEQFF.